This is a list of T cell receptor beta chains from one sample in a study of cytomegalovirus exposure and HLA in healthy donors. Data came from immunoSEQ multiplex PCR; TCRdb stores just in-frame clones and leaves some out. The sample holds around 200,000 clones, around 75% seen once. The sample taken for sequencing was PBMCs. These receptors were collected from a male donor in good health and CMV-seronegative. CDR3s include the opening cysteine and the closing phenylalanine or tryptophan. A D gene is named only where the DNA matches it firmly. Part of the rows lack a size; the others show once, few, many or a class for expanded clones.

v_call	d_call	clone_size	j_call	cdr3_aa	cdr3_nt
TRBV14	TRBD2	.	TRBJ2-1	CASSQDPSRGRYNEQFF	TGTGCCAGCAGCCAAGATCCAAGTCGCGGGAGATACAATGAGCAGTTCTTC
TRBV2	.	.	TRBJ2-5	CASSRGFGETQYF	TGTGCCAGCAGTAGGGGATTCGGGGAGACCCAGTACTTC
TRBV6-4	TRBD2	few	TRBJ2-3	CASSERAGGTDTQYF	TGTGCCAGCAGTGAAAGAGCGGGGGGCACAGATACGCAGTATTTT
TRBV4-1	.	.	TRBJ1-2	CASSQDPPGYGYTF	TGCGCCAGCAGCCAAGACCCCCCGGGCTATGGCTACACCTTC
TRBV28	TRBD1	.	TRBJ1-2	CANRQGSAGYTF	TGTGCCAACAGACAGGGGTCGGCAGGCTACACCTTC
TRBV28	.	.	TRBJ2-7	CASSFPGGEQYF	TGTGCCAGCAGTTTCCCCGGGGGTGAGCAGTACTTC
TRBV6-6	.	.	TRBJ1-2	CASSPQGYGDGYTF	TGTGCCAGCAGCCCACAGGGATATGGTGATGGCTACACCTTC
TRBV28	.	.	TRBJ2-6	CASSSLGHSSGANVLTF	TGTGCCAGCAGTTCCCTTGGGCATAGCTCTGGGGCCAACGTCCTGACTTTC
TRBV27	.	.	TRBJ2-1	CASSLTVTRNEQFF	TGTGCCAGCAGTTTAACTGTGACTAGAAATGAGCAGTTCTTC
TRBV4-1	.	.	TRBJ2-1	CASSGAGSYNEQFF	TGCGCCTCAAGCGGAGCGGGCTCCTACAATGAGCAGTTCTTC
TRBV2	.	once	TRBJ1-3	CASSSPGLSGNTIYF	TGTGCCAGCAGTTCACCAGGGTTATCTGGAAACACCATATATTTT
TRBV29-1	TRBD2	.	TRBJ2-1	CSGEQGSGRAYNEQFF	TGCAGCGGCGAGCAGGGCAGCGGGAGGGCCTACAATGAGCAGTTCTTC
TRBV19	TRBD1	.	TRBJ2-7	CASSAGTGYYEQYF	TGTGCCAGTAGTGCCGGGACAGGCTATTACGAGCAGTACTTC
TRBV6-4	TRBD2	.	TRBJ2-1	CASSQTSGSINEQFF	TGTGCCAGCAGTCAGACTAGCGGGAGTATTAATGAGCAGTTCTTC
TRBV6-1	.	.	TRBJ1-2	CASSEAGQGVIYGYTF	TGTGCCAGCAGTGAAGCGGGCCAAGGGGTGATCTATGGCTACACCTTC
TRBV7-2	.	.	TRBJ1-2	CASSPKRGGASNYGYTF	TGTGCCAGCAGCCCCAAGAGAGGGGGGGCCTCTAACTATGGCTACACCTTC
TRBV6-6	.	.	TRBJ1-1	CASSYRTVQNTEAFF	TGTGCCAGCAGTTACCGGACAGTTCAGAACACTGAAGCTTTCTTT
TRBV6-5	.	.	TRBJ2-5	CASSYPGQQETQYF	TGTGCCAGCAGTTACCCCGGACAGCAAGAGACCCAGTACTTC
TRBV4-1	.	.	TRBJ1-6	CASSLETGSYNSPLHF	TGCGCCAGCAGCCTTGAAACAGGGTCCTATAATTCACCCCTCCACTTT
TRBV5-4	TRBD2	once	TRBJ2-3	CASSSPGLAGGRADTQYF	TGTGCCAGCAGCTCCCCGGGACTAGCGGGGGGGCGCGCAGATACGCAGTATTTT
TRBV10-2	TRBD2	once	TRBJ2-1	CASSVKRGISYNEQFF	TGCGCCAGCAGTGTTAAGCGGGGAATATCCTACAATGAGCAGTTCTTC
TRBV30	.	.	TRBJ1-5	CAWSLTRGYGNQPQHF	TGTGCCTGGAGTTTGACCAGGGGCTATGGCAATCAGCCCCAGCATTTT
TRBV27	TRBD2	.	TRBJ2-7	CASSFSGGPTYEQYF	TGTGCCAGCAGTTTCTCGGGGGGGCCTACTTACGAGCAGTACTTC
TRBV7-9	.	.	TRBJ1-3	CASSLGNTIYF	TGTGCCAGCAGCCTTGGAAACACCATATATTTT
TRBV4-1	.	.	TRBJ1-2	CASSQGAGSNSGYTF	TGCGCCAGCAGCCAAGGGGCAGGATCCAATTCAGGCTACACCTTC
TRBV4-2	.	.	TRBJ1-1	CASSQDPLNTEAFF	TGTGCCAGCAGCCAAGATCCCCTAAACACTGAAGCTTTCTTT
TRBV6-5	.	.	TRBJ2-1	CASQTGGGNLAEQFF	TGTGCCAGCCAAACTGGGGGGGGCAATTTGGCGGAGCAGTTCTTC
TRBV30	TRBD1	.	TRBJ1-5	CAWSGGTGAQPQHF	TGTGCCTGGAGTGGCGGGACAGGGGCTCAGCCCCAGCATTTT
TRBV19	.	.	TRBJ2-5	CASSSRELIYQETQYF	TGTGCCAGTAGTTCCCGGGAGCTAATTTACCAAGAGACCCAGTACTTC
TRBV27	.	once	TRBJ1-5	CASRQGFLEQPQHF	TGTGCCAGCAGACAGGGTTTCCTAGAGCAGCCCCAGCATTTT
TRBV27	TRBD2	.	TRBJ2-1	CASSLYRGGAGNEQFF	TGTGCCAGCAGCCTCTACCGGGGGGGGGCAGGCAATGAGCAGTTCTTC